The present entry profiles one T cell receptor (beta chain) with its context. This sample stems from a study of technical replicates of blood from several donors. Germline values: CDR1 MNHEY, CDR2 SMNVEV (reference sequence). The CDR3 extends over 16 amino acids. V was pared by 4 bases and J by 1 base, with 8 bases of the junction left unmatched. Sequenced by immunoSEQ multiplex PCR; TCRdb stores in-frame clones only, minus some. The data contain some 75,000 clones, 90% to 97% of them singletons. Sequenced material: T cells isolated from PBMCs. The chain has TRBV27 and TRBJ2-5; 8 bases map to TRBD2. The TCR originated in a human donor in good health. CDR3 in amino acids: CASSSSGLGPQETQYF. Written as DNA, the CDR3 is TGTGCCAGCAGTTCTAGCGGGCTGGGCCCCCAAGAGACCCAGTACTTC.